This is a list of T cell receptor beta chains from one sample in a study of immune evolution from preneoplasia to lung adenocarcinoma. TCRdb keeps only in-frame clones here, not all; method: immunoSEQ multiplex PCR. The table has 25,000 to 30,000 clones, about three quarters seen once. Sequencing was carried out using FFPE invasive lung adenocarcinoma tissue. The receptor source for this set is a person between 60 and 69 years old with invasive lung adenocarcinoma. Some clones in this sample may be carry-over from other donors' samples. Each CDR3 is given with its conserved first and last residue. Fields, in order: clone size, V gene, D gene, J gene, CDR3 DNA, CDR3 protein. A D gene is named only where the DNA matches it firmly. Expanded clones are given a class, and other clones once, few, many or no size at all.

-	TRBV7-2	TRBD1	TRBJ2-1	TGTGCCAGCAGCTCGAGGGACAGCGGCTCCTACAATGAGCAGTTCTTC	CASSSRDSGSYNEQFF
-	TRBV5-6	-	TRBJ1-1	TGTGCCAGCAGCTTGGACGGGAAAGCTTTCTTT	CASSLDGKAFF
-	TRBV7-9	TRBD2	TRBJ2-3	TGTGCCAGCAGCTTTCGGGAGGCCGGTACCACAGATACGCAGTATTTT	CASSFREAGTTDTQYF
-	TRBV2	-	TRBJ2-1	TGTGCCAGCAGTGGAAGGACAGATTGGCCAGACAATGAGCAGTTCTTC	CASSGRTDWPDNEQFF
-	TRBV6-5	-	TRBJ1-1	TGTGCCAGCAGTCCGCCGGGGAACACTGAAGCTTTCTTT	CASSPPGNTEAFF
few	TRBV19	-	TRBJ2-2	TGTGCCAGTTGGTACAGGGGAGGCACCGGGGAGCTGTTTTTT	CASWYRGGTGELFF
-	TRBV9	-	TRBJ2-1	TGTGCCAGCAGCGTTACTGGGCGGGATGACAATGAGCAGTTCTTC	CASSVTGRDDNEQFF
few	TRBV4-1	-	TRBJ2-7	TGCGCCAGCAGCCGTAATGAGGGGCTAGTTGGCGAGCAGTACTTC	CASSRNEGLVGEQYF
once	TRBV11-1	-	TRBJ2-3	TGTGCCAGCAGCCAGGACTATACGCAGTATTTT	CASSQDYTQYF
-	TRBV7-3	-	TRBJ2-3	TGTGCCAGCAGCGCCCTTTCAGATACGCAGTATTTT	CASSALSDTQYF
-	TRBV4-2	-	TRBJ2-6	TGTGCCAGCAGCCAGTTAGGAAGGGACTCTGGGGCCAACGTCCTGACTTTC	CASSQLGRDSGANVLTF
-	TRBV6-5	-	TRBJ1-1	TGTGCCAGCCGCGACAGGAGGGAAACTGAAGCTTTCTTT	CASRDRRETEAFF
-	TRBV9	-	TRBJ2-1	TGTGCCAGCAGCGTGGCTGGGGGGCACCCGTCAATGAATGAGCAGTTCTTC	CASSVAGGHPSMNEQFF
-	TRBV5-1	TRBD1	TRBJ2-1	TGCGCCAGCAGCTTAACAGGGGGCTACAATGAGCAGTTCTTC	CASSLTGGYNEQFF
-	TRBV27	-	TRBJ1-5	TGTGCCAGCAGTTTACAAGGGGACAATCAGCCCCAGCATTTT	CASSLQGDNQPQHF
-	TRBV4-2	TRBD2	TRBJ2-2	TGTGCCAGCAGCCAAGAACTAGCGGCGAACACCGGGGAGCTGTTTTTT	CASSQELAANTGELFF
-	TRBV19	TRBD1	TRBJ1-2	TGTGCCAGTAGTATAGATCCAACAGGGGGCCGTGGCTACACCTTC	CASSIDPTGGRGYTF
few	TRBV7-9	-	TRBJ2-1	TGTGCCAGCAGCTTCGACAGGCTTGAGCAGTTCTTC	CASSFDRLEQFF
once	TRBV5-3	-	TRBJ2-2	TGTGCCAGAAGACCTGACCGGGTGACAGCGAACACCGGGGAGCTGTTTTTT	CARRPDRVTANTGELFF
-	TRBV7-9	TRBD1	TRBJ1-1	TGTGCCAGCAGCATACGACAGGGGGCCACTGAAGCTTTCTTT	CASSIRQGATEAFF
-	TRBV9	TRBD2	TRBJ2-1	TGTGCCAGCAGCGTCTGGGGGGAGGGTGAGCAGTTCTTC	CASSVWGEGEQFF
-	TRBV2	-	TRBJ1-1	TGTGCCAGCAGAAGGACAGACACTGAAGCTTTCTTT	CASRRTDTEAFF
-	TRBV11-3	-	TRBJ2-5	TGTGCCAGCAGCCCGACAAAAGAGACCCAGTACTTC	CASSPTKETQYF
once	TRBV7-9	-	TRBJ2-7	TGTGCCAGCAGCTTAAGTCCGGTGAGCTCCTACGAGCAGTACTTC	CASSLSPVSSYEQYF
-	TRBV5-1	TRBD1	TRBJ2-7	TGCGCCAGCAGCTTGGAGGCCAGGGGGTTGCTCGAGCAGTACTTC	CASSLEARGLLEQYF
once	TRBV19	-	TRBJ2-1	TGTGCCAGTAGTATACGAGGAGGAGCCTCTAACAATGAGCAGTTCTTC	CASSIRGGASNNEQFF
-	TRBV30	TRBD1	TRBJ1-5	TGTGCCTGGAGTCTAAACAGGGGCCCGCAGCATTTT	CAWSLNRGPQHF
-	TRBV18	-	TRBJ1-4	TGTGCCAGCTCACCACAGGGGACCACTAATGAAAAACTGTTTTTT	CASSPQGTTNEKLFF
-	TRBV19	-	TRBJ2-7	TGTGCCAGTAGTCCCGGGACTCTGGGATTGTCCTACGAGCAGTACTTC	CASSPGTLGLSYEQYF